This TCR beta chain comes out of a study of OX40 agonist ivuxolimab in advanced cancers. Study-level points and caveats: There was clonal expansion of CD4+ and CD8+ blood T cells by week 6 at 0.1 to 3.0 mg/kg.

A few counts support this clone. What it recognizes is unknown. Trimming shortened V by 5 bases and J by 8 bases, and 22 bases separated the two germline ends. The germline gives CDR1 LNHDA, CDR2 SQIVND (reference sequence). CDR3 length: 16 residues. Using immunoSEQ multiplex PCR, the repertoire was profiled, and TCRdb retains in-frame clones only, with some absent. The table includes fewer than 75,000 clones, roughly 86% detected once. The clonotype was recovered from an adult with an advanced solid tumor such as melanoma, head and neck, liver or kidney cancer. The genes are TRBV19 and TRBJ2-1; possible D gene TRBD2, 7 bases. The sequenced sample was CD4+ or CD8+ T cells sorted from blood, obtained in a trial of the OX40 agonist ivuxolimab. The CDR3 region is CASSAQTRGGGDEQFF. The CDR3 DNA reads TGTGCCAGTAGTGCCCAGACTAGGGGCGGGGGCGATGAGCAGTTCTTC.